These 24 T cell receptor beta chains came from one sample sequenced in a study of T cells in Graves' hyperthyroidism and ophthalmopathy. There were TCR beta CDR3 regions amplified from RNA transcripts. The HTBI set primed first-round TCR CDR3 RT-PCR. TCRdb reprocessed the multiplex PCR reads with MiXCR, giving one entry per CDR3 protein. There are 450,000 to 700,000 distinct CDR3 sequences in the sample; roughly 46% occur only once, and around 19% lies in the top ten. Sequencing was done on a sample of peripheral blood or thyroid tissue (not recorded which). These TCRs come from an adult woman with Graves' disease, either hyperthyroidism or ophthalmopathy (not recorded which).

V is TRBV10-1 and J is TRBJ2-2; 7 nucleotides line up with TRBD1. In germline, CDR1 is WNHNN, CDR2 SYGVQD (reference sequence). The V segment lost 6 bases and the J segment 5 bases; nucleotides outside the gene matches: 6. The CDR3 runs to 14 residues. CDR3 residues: CASRGDSETGELFF. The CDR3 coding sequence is TGCGCCAGCAGAGGGGACAGTGAGACCGGGGAGCTGTTTTTT.

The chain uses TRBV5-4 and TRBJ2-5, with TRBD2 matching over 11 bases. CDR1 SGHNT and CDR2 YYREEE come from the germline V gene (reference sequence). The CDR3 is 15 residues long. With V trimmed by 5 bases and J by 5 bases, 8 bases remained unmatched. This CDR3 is CASSAETSGTETQYF. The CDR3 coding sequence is TGTGCCAGCAGTGCCGAGACTAGCGGGACTGAGACCCAGTACTTC.

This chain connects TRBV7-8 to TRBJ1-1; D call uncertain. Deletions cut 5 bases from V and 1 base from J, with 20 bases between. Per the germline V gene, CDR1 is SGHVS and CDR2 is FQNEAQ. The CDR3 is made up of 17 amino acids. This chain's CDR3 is CASSTRLGTEPNTEAFF. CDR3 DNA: TGTGCCAGCAGCACCCGCCTCGGAACAGAACCGAACACTGAAGCTTTCTTT.

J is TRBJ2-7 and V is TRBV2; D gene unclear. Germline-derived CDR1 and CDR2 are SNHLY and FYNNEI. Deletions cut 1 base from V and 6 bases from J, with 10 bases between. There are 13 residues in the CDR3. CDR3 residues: CASSEDPSTEQYF. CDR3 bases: TGTGCCAGCAGTGAAGACCCCAGTACCGAGCAGTACTTC.

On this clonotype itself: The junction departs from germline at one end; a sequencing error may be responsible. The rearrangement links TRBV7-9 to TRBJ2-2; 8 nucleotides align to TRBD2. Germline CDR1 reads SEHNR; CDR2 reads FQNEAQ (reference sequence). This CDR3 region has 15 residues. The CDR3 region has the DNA TGTGCTAGCAGCTTGTCCGGGAGGGATTCGGGGGAGCTGTTTTTT. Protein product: CASSLSGRDSGELFF.

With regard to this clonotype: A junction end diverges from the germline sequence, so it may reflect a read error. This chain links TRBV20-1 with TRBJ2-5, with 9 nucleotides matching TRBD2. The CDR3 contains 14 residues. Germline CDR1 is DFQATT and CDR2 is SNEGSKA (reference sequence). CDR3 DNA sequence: TGCAGTGCTAGAGATGAAGGGGTAGCGGGAGTGAGTCTCTTC. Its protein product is CSARDEGVAGVSLF.

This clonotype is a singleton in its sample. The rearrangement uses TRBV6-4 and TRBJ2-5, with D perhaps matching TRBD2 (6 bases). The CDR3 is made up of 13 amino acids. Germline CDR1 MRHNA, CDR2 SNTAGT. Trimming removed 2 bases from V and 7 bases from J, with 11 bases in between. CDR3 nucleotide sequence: TGTGCCAGCAGTGACCCTGGAGCGGGGACCCAGTACTTC. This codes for CASSDPGAGTQYF.

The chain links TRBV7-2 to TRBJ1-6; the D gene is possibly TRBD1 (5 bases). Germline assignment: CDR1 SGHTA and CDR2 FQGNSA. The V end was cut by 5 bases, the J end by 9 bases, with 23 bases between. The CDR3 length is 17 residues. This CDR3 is CASSRGGVGIIISPLHF. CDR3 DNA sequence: TGTGCCAGCAGCCGGGGAGGGGTGGGAATTATAATTTCACCCCTCCACTTT.

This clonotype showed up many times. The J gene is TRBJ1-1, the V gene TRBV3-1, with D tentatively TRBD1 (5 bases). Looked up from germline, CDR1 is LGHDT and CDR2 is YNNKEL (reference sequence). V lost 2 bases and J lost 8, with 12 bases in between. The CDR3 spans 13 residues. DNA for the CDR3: TGTGCCAGCAGCCAATTGACGGGGACGGAAGCTTTCTTT. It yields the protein CASSQLTGTEAFF.

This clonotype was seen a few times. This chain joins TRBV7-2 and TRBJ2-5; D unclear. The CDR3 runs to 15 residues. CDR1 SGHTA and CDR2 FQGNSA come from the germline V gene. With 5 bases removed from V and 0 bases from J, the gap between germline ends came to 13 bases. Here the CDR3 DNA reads TGTGCCAGCAGCCTCAATGCCGGATACCAAGAGACCCAGTACTTC. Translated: CASSLNAGYQETQYF.

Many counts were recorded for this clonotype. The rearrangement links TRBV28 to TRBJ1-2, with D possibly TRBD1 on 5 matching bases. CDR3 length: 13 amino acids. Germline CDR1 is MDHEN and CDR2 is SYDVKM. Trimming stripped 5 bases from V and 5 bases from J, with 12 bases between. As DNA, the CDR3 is TGTGCCAGCAGTGGGGACCGACCGTATGGCTACACCTTC. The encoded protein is CASSGDRPYGYTF.

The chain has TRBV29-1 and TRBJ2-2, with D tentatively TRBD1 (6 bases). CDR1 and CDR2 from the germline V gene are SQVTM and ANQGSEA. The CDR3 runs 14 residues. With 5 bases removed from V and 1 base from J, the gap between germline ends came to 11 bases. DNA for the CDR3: TGCAGCGTTAAGGGCAGGGGGAACACCGGGGAGCTGTTTTTT. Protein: CSVKGRGNTGELFF.

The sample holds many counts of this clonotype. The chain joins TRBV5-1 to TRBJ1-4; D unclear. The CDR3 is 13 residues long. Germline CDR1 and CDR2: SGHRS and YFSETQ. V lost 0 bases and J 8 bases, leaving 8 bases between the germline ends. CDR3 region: CASSLDKGEKLFF. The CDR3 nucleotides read TGCGCCAGCAGCTTGGACAAAGGAGAAAAACTGTTTTTT.

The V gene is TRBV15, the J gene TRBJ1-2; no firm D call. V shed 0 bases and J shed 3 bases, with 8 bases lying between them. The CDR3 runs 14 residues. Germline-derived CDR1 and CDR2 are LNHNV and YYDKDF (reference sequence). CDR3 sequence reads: CATSRDTEDYGYTF. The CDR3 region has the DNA TGTGCCACCAGCAGAGATACAGAGGACTATGGCTACACCTTC.

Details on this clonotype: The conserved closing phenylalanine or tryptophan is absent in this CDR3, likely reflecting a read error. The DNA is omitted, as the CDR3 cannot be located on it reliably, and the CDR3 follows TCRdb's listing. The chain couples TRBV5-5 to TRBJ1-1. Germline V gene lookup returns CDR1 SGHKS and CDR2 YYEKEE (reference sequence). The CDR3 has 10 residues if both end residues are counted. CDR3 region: CASSLAEAYS.

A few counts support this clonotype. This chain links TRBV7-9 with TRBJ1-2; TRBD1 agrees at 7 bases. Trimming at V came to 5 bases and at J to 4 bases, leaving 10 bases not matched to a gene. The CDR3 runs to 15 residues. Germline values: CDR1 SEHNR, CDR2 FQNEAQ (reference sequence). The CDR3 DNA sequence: TGTGCCAGCAGCCCCGAAGGAGCAGGGGGCTATGGCTACACCTTC. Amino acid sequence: CASSPEGAGGYGYTF.

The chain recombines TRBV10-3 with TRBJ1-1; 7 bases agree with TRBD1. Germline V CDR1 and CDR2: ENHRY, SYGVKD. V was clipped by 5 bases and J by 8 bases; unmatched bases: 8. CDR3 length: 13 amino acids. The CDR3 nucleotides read TGTGCCATCAGTCTTGACAGGGCGGGAGAAGCTTTCTTT. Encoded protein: CAISLDRAGEAFF.

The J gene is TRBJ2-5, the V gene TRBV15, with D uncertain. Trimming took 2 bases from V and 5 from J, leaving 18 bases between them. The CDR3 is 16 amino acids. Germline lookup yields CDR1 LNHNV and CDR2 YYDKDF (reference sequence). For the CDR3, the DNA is TGTGCCACCAGCAGACCCCATAGGGCTAACGGGGAGACCCAGTACTTC. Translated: CATSRPHRANGETQYF. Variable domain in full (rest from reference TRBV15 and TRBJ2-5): DAMVIQNPRYQVTQFGKPVTLSCSQTLNHNVMYWYQQKSSQAPKLLFHYYDKDFNNEADTPDNFQSRRPNTSFCFLDIRSPGLGDTAMYLCATSRPHRANGETQYFGPGTRLLVL.

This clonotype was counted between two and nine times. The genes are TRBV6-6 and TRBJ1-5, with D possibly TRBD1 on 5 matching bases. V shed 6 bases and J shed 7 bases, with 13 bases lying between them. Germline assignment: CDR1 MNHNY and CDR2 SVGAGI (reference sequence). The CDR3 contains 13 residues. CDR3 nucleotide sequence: TGTGCCAGCAGGGAGGGGCAAAGACAGCCCCAGCATTTT. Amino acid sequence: CASREGQRQPQHF.

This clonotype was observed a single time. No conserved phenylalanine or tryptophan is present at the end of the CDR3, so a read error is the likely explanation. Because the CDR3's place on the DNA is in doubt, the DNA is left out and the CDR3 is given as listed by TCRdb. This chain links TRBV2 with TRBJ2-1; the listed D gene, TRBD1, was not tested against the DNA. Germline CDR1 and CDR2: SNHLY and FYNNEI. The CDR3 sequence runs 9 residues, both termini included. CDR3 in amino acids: CASSEGPTY.

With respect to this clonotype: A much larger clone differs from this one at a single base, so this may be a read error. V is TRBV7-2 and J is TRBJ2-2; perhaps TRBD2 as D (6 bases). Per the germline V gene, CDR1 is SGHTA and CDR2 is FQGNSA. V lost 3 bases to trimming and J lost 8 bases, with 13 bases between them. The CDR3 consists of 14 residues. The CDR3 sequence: CASSFKSGVGELFF. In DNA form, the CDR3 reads TGTGCCAGCAGCTTTAAATCGGGGGTTGGGGAGCTGTTTTTT.

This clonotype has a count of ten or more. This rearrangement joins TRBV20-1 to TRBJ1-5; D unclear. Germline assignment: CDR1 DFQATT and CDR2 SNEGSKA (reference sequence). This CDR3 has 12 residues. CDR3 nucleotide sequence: TGCGGCACCCTTCGCTTAGGTCAGCCCCAGCATTTT. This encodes CGTLRLGQPQHF.

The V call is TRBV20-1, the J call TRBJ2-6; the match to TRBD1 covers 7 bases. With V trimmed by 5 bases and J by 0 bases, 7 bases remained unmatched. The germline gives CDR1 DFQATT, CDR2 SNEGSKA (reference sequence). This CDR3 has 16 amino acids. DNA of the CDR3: TGCAGTGCTCCACGGGACAGTAACTCTGGGGCCAACGTCCTGACTTTC. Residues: CSAPRDSNSGANVLTF.

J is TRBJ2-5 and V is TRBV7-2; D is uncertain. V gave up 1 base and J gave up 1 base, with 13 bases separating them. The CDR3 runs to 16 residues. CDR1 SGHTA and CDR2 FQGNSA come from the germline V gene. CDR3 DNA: TGTGCCAGCAGCTTAGAGTCCCCTTTGGTCCAAGAGACCCAGTACTTC. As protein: CASSLESPLVQETQYF.